This paragraph covers one T cell receptor beta chain sequence. The data derive from a study of blood T cell repertoires in COVID-19. Study in general: Both acute and convalescent COVID-19 samples were obtained from the United States, Italy and Spain. The analysed material was cDNA or gDNA that came from T cells, B-cell-depleted T cells, or PBMCs.

Original analysis: The authors estimated nucleated cell counts from reference gene primer amplification. The repertoire was sequenced with immunoSEQ multiplex PCR; TCRdb's copy has only in-frame clones and lacks some. That table furnishes V, J and clone size, whereas the DNA furnished D and trimming. The profile shows tens of thousands of clones, about 86% of them singletons. The CDR3 is 17 residues long. This sequence was found in a man at least 80 years old with active COVID-19. The material sequenced was peripheral blood. V is TRBV21-1 and J is TRBJ2-3; the table's D call, TRBD2, was not checked against the DNA. TRBV21-1 is assigned pseudogene status. CDR3 loop: CASSKVITSGSVDTQYF. In DNA form, the CDR3 reads TGTGCCAGCAGCAAAGTCATAACTAGCGGGAGTGTAGATACGCAGTATTTT.